One and the same sample provided the 24 T cell receptor beta chains below, sequenced in a study of T-cell memory formation after mild COVID-19. A single record per CDR3 protein comes from TCRdb applying MiXCR to the 5' RACE reads. The sample shows 150,000 to 200,000 distinct CDR3 sequences, less than 20% of them seen only once. Input material: PBMCs or a T cell subset sorted from them (not recorded which). The receptors shown here come from a man younger than 35 who had mild COVID-19 (a few samples of this study predate the infection). Cell type and time point are not known.

This chain uses TRBV5-5 with TRBJ2-7; D is undetermined. Germline V gene data show CDR1 as SGHKS and CDR2 as YYEKEE (reference sequence). V shed 5 bases and J shed 2 bases, with 17 bases lying between them. CDR3 length: 15 amino acids. CDR3 nucleotides: TGTGCCAGCAGTTCGGCCCCCACGGAAGCCTACGAGCAGTACTTC. It yields the protein CASSSAPTEAYEQYF.

In this sample, this clonotype turned up a few times. V is TRBV29-1 and J is TRBJ2-3, with TRBD2 as a possible D gene (5 bases). Germline V CDR1 and CDR2: SQVTM, ANQGSEA. Trimming took 6 bases from V and 1 from J, leaving 14 bases between them. The CDR3 runs to 14 residues. CDR3 sequence: CSVRPSGGTDTQYF. DNA of the CDR3: TGCAGCGTCCGACCAAGCGGAGGCACAGATACGCAGTATTTT.

This clonotype was seen a handful of times. This chain joins TRBV7-2 and TRBJ1-1; D remains unclear. Germline CDR1 and CDR2: SGHTA and FQGNSA. The CDR3 has 13 amino acids. Trimming pared 1 base from V and 8 bases from J, leaving 11 bases between. The CDR3 bases are TGTGCCAGCAGCTTAGTCGTCATTCCCGAAGCTTTCTTT. Translated, it gives CASSLVVIPEAFF.

This clonotype has more than one count but fewer than ten. The gene calls are TRBV9 and TRBJ2-2, with D possibly TRBD1 on 6 matching bases. The germline gives CDR1 SGDLS, CDR2 YYNGEE. CDR3 length: 13 residues. The V end lost 1 base, the J end lost 7 bases, and 8 bases lay between the germline ends. CDR3 bases: TGTGCCAGCAGCGTAACAGGGCACGGGGAGCTGTTTTTT. It encodes CASSVTGHGELFF. Combining the CDR3 with reference TRBV9 and TRBJ2-2 gives the whole variable domain DSGVTQTPKHLITATGQRVTLRCSPRSGDLSVYWYQQSLDQGLQFLIQYYNGEERAKGNILERFSAQQFPDLHSELNLSSLELGDSALYFCASSVTGHGELFFGEGSRLTVL.

This sequence joins TRBV20-1 and TRBJ1-4; 8 bases fit TRBD1. Germline V lookup: CDR1 DFQATT, CDR2 SNEGSKA (reference sequence). V lost 0 bases and J lost 8; bases outside the gene matches: 14. The CDR3 contains 17 residues. The CDR3 spells CSAREFPPQGAREKLFF. CDR3 nucleotide sequence: TGCAGTGCTAGAGAGTTCCCACCGCAGGGGGCGCGAGAAAAACTGTTTTTT.

V gene TRBV15 combines with J gene TRBJ1-3; D perhaps matches TRBD1 (5 bases). Germline CDR1 LNHNV, CDR2 YYDKDF (reference sequence). The CDR3 covers 17 residues. V dropped 0 bases and J dropped 0 bases, with 12 bases sitting between them. CDR3 DNA sequence: TGTGCCACCAGCAGAGATACAGGACTGAGCTCTGGAAACACCATATATTTT. It translates to CATSRDTGLSSGNTIYF.

This clonotype was counted a few times. The chain couples TRBV7-3 to TRBJ2-3, with D hard to call. Germline V gives CDR1 SGHTA, CDR2 FQGTGA. Between the trimmed V and J ends, which lost 1 base and 1 base, there was a span of 9 bases. This CDR3 is built from 15 residues. CDR3 sequence reads: CASSLNPQGTDTQYF. CDR3 nucleotides: TGTGCCAGCAGCTTAAACCCGCAGGGCACAGATACGCAGTATTTT.

This chain uses TRBV20-1 with TRBJ1-1, with D hard to call. There are 13 residues in the CDR3. Trimming removed 6 bases from V and 5 bases from J, with 16 bases in between. In germline, CDR1 is DFQATT, CDR2 SNEGSKA (reference sequence). The CDR3 nucleotides read TGCAGTGCGGGTAGGGTCGCGGTAACTGAAGCTTTCTTT. It is translated as CSAGRVAVTEAFF.

V is TRBV7-6 and J is TRBJ2-3; D is unresolved. The V gene lost 5 bases and the J gene lost 2 bases, with 8 bases spanning the gap. The CDR3 consists of 13 residues. Germline-derived CDR1 and CDR2 are SGHVS and FNYEAQ. CDR3 in DNA: TGTGCCAGCAGCCCATTCCCCACAGATACGCAGTATTTT. Translating it yields CASSPFPTDTQYF.

V gene TRBV15 combines with J gene TRBJ2-3, with no clear D. The CDR3 runs to 14 residues. Germline CDR1 reads LNHNV; CDR2 reads YYDKDF (reference sequence). V dropped 0 bases and J dropped 0 bases, with 4 bases sitting between them. CDR3 in amino acids: CATSRDASTDTQYF. DNA for the CDR3: TGTGCCACCAGCAGAGACGCTAGCACAGATACGCAGTATTTT.

The V and J genes are TRBV6-5 and TRBJ1-5; 7 nucleotides line up with TRBD1. The germline V gene has CDR1 MNHEY and CDR2 SVGAGI. The length of the CDR3 is 14 residues. With V trimmed by 1 base and J by 9 bases, 6 bases remained unmatched. DNA of the CDR3: TGTGCCAGCAGTTACTACAGGGGTCAGGGGCCCCAGCATTTT. As protein: CASSYYRGQGPQHF.

This clonotype was detected a few times. The CDR3 coding sequence is TGTGCCAGCAGCTTAGGAGGGGCACGGCAGCCCCAGCATTTT. Translated: CASSLGGARQPQHF. This chain joins TRBV13 and TRBJ1-5, with D perhaps TRBD1 (5 bases). Germline assignment: CDR1 PRHDT and CDR2 FYEKMQ (reference sequence). V shed 0 bases and J shed 7 bases, with 10 bases lying between them. CDR3 size: 14 residues.

The rearrangement links TRBV10-3 to TRBJ2-3, with D perhaps TRBD1 or TRBD2 (5 bases each). CDR1 and CDR2 from the germline V gene are ENHRY and SYGVKD. Trimming shortened V by 6 bases and J by 5 bases, and 12 bases separated the two germline ends. The CDR3 length is 13 residues. CDR3 bases: TGTGCCATCAGGGGACCGGACGGAGATACGCAGTATTTT. Its translation: CAIRGPDGDTQYF.

Only a few counts were recorded for this clonotype. V is TRBV27 and J is TRBJ2-3; 9 bases align to TRBD1. The length of the CDR3 is 14 residues. V trimming: 6 bases; J trimming: 1 base; junction bases outside the gene matches: 2. Looked up from germline, CDR1 is MNHEY and CDR2 is SMNVEV (reference sequence). The CDR3 loop is CASSRTGGTDTQYF. The CDR3, as DNA: TGTGCCAGCAGCCGGACAGGGGGCACAGATACGCAGTATTTT.

This clonotype showed up just once. V usage is TRBV6-5 and J usage is TRBJ2-5, with D tentatively TRBD2 (7 bases). Trimming cost V 2 bases and J 5 bases, with 21 bases left between them. The CDR3 is made up of 17 amino acids. Per the germline V gene, CDR1 is MNHEY and CDR2 is SVGAGI. The CDR3 region is CASSYGTGGPLGETQYF. The CDR3 coding sequence is TGTGCCAGCAGTTACGGTACGGGGGGCCCCCTCGGGGAGACCCAGTACTTC.

This clonotype was recorded many times. The chain couples TRBV7-2 to TRBJ1-2, with D hard to call. The germline gives CDR1 SGHTA, CDR2 FQGNSA. The CDR3 runs to 12 residues. The germline V and J ends were trimmed by 5 bases and 7 bases, with 11 bases remaining between them. The CDR3, as DNA: TGTGCCAGCAGCCCCACGCTGCGTGGCTACACCTTC. This codes for CASSPTLRGYTF.

This clonotype came up many times. The chain employs TRBV4-3 and TRBJ2-3; the D call may be TRBD1 or TRBD2 (5 bases each). The CDR3 is 15 residues long. The germline V and J ends were trimmed by 3 bases and 4 bases, with 14 bases remaining between them. CDR1 is LGHNA, CDR2 YSLEER, per germline. CDR3 sequence reads: CASSQRGRGADTQYF. The DNA of the CDR3 is TGCGCCAGCAGCCAGAGGGGTAGAGGGGCAGATACGCAGTATTTT.

This clonotype was seen a few times. The gene calls are TRBV20-1 and TRBJ1-2; TRBD1 matches 7 bases. Unmatched junction bases numbered 8, after V lost 5 bases and J lost 14 bases. Per the germline V gene, CDR1 is DFQATT and CDR2 is SNEGSKA (reference sequence). The CDR3 extends over 10 amino acids. The CDR3 here is CSAERGRVTF. The CDR3 DNA reads as TGCAGTGCTGAAAGGGGGCGAGTAACCTTC.

There are a few counts of this clonotype. The chain links TRBV28 to TRBJ2-7; possibly TRBD2 for D (6 bases). Trimming left V 6 bases short and J 0 bases short, with 9 bases between. Germline-derived CDR1 and CDR2 are MDHEN and SYDVKM. The CDR3 consists of 13 residues. The CDR3 loop is CASRVGSSYEQYF. For the CDR3, the DNA is TGTGCCAGCAGGGTCGGGAGCTCCTACGAGCAGTACTTC.

The rearrangement uses TRBV7-2 and TRBJ2-2; no firm D call. Trimming cost V 5 bases and J 1 base, with 11 bases left between them. From germline, CDR1 is SGHTA and CDR2 FQGNSA. CDR3 length equals 15 residues. The DNA for the CDR3 is TGTGCCAGCAGCCTACTGGACCGGAACACCGGGGAGCTGTTTTTT. Translating it yields CASSLLDRNTGELFF.

The rearrangement links TRBV24-1 to TRBJ2-3, with TRBD1 identical over 7 bases. Germline CDR1 KGHDR, CDR2 SFDVKD. The CDR3 has 14 residues. The J segment lost 4 bases and the V segment lost 5 bases, leaving 5 bases of the junction unmatched. CDR3 DNA sequence: TGTGCCACCAGTGGAGACAGGGATCCAGATACGCAGTATTTT. This gives the protein CATSGDRDPDTQYF.

The chain has TRBV4-1 and TRBJ2-2; D remains unclear. Per germline, CDR1 MGHRA and CDR2 YSYEKL. V lost 1 base and J lost 0, with 9 bases in between. CDR3 length: 16 amino acids. CDR3 loop: CASSQGFSANTGELFF. Here the CDR3 DNA reads TGCGCCAGCAGCCAAGGGTTTTCGGCGAACACCGGGGAGCTGTTTTTT.

The chain combines TRBV7-2 with TRBJ1-4; D is perhaps TRBD1 (5 bases). Germline loops: CDR1 SGHTA, CDR2 FQGNSA. Trimming pared 4 bases from V and 6 bases from J, leaving 21 bases between. The CDR3 runs 17 residues. CDR3 DNA sequence: TGTGCCAGCAGCTCCACCCTTGGGGGTTATAGTGATGAAAAACTGTTTTTT. It translates to CASSSTLGGYSDEKLFF.

The chain is built from TRBV3-1 and TRBJ1-1; no clear D. The CDR3 has 12 residues. Trimming took off 7 bases at V and 1 base at J, with 7 bases between the two ends. The V gene's germline CDR1 is LGHDT and CDR2 YNNKEL (reference sequence). The CDR3 here is CASTPGNTEAFF. The CDR3 region has the DNA TGTGCCAGCACCCCCGGGAACACTGAAGCTTTCTTT. Using reference TRBV3-1 and TRBJ1-1 for the parts outside the CDR3, the full variable domain is DTAVSQTPKYLVTQMGNDKSIKCEQNLGHDTMYWYKQDSKKFLKIMFSYNNKELIINETVPNRFSPKSPDKAHLNLHINSLELGDSAVYFCASTPGNTEAFFGQGTRLTVV.